The rows below give T cell receptor beta chains drawn from one sample of a study of PD-L1 blockade in urothelial cancer. Clones were sequenced by immunoSEQ multiplex PCR, and TCRdb holds only the in-frame ones, with some missing. The sample holds approximately 50,000 clones, about 88% seen once. Sequencing was performed on PBMCs, taken around atezolizumab (anti-PD-L1) treatment. These receptors all stem from a man aged 65 to 85 with urothelial cancer. Both conserved end residues are part of each CDR3.

>TRBV2
CASSGRLAGGNNEQFF
>TRBV9
CASSVDDRGTYNEQFF
>TRBV28
CASNRQGATNEKLFF
>TRBV19
CASSTLVDTQYF
>TRBV18
CASGDSMETQYF
>TRBV9
CASTASPGQNTEAFF
>TRBV5-4
CASSLAGLMNTEAFF
>TRBV5-5
CASSLTVQGPLVYGYTF
>TRBV25-1
CASSARGGSTEAFF
>TRBV6-1
CASGGQGGSEAFF
>TRBV2
CASLEYREGYGYTF
>TRBV25-1
CASSDRTVKGYTF
>TRBV19
CASSVERGYEQYF
>TRBV27
CASSTTVSAYEQYF
>TRBV13
CASSPSGGPYNEQFF
>TRBV5-8
CASSLRAGLAGLGSYNEQFF
>TRBV9
CASSVGDSGGADTQYF
>TRBV7-6
CASSQTIMHGYTF
>TRBV5-8
CASSLLGGESYNEQFF
>TRBV7-8
CASSQGKAGYTF
>TRBV7-2
CASSQGLAGRGNEQFF
>TRBV5-1
CASSLGQGASRRNTGELFF
>TRBV28
CASSPSAEGSMNTEAFF
>TRBV4-1
CASSPLPRVGYTF
>TRBV5-1
CASSFEDSNYGYTF
>TRBV15
CATSRGGALSTDTQYF
>TRBV19
CASRKDRGNSPLHF
>TRBV9
CASSVGQGSTDTQYF
>TRBV5-1
CASSSGLAGGAGELFF
>TRBV4-3
CASSQAPLAVNTGELFF
>TRBV15
CATSIQARYGYTF
>TRBV5-6
CASSLGEVYEQYF
>TRBV7-9
CASSHGGNYGYTF
>TRBV27
CASRPDRGDQPQHF
>TRBV5-6
CASSPGQVVFGYTF
>TRBV27
CASGRGGATNEKLFF
>TRBV18
CASSRDSGYGEAFF
>TRBV7-8
CASSPQSAAGDQYF
>TRBV11-3
CASSLVGTGAQYF
>TRBV6-1
CASATSGGYEQYF
>TRBV7-3
CASSPDGIYNEQFF
>TRBV13
CASSFHATNEKLFF
>TRBV5-4
CASGSGLAGASGANVLTF
>TRBV21-1
CASSDRQFNEKLFF